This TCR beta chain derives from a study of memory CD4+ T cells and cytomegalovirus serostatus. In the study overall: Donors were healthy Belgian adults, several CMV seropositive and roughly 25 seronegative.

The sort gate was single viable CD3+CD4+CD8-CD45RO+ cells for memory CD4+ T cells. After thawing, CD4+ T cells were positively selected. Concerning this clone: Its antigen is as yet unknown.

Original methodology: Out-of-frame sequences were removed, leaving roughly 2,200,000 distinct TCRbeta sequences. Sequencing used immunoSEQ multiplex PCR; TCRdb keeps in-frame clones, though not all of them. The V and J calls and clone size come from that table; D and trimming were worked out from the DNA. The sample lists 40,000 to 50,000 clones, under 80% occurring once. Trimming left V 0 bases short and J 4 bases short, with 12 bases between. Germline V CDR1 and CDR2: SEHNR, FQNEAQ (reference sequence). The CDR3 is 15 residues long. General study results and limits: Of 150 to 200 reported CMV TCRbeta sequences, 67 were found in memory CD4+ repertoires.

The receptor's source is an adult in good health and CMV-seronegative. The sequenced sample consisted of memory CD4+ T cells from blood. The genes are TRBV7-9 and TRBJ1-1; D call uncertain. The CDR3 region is CASSLATATGTEAFF. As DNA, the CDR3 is TGTGCCAGCAGCTTAGCAACAGCGACGGGCACTGAAGCTTTCTTT.